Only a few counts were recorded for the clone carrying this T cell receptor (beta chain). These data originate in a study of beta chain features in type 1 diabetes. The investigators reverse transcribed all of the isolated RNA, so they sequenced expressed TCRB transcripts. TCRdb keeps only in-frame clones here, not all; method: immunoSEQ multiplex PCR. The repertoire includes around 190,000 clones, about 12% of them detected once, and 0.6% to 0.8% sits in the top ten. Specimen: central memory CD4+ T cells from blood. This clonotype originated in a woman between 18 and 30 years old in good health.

The CDR3: CSAGQREAFF. The CDR3 nucleotides are TGCAGCGCAGGACAGCGTGAAGCTTTCTTT. This chain connects TRBV29-1 to TRBJ1-1; weak D call: TRBD1 (6 bases). Per germline, CDR1 SQVTM and CDR2 ANQGSEA. The CDR3 covers 10 residues. The germline V and J ends were trimmed by 7 bases and 7 bases, with 10 bases remaining between them.